A few counts support the clone carrying this T cell receptor beta chain. Healthy HIV-negative adults without recent acute infections or vaccinations served as donors. Splitting the CD4+ cells yielded a CD45RA+ naive subset and a CD45RA-negative memory subset. Here immunoSEQ multiplex PCR was the method, and the copy in TCRdb shows in-frame clones only, minus some. This sample carries roughly 1 million clones, about four fifths of them seen once, and the ten largest clones take under 0.65%. This sample stems from a study of shared clonotypes between healthy human individuals. Trimming cost V 0 bases and J 2 bases, with 12 bases left between them. The CDR3 is made up of 15 amino acids. Per germline, CDR1 SGHRS and CDR2 YFSETQ.

Input material: memory CD4+ T cells from PBMCs. Documented subset: CD45RA-negative fraction. This TCR was recovered from a man aged 18 to 29 in good health. Some clones in this sample may be carry-over from other donors' samples. This chain uses TRBV5-1 with TRBJ2-7; D not certain. The CDR3 DNA reads TGCGCCAGCAGCTTGGCATCCGGGCAGGCCTACGAGCAGTACTTC. This sequence encodes CASSLASGQAYEQYF.